This T cell receptor (beta chain) was documented in a study of blood T cells in healthy people across ages (dated by TCRdb to 2013 to 2016). Study-level background: In model experiments, template switching captured roughly one uniquely barcoded TCR beta cDNA molecule for every two T cells. Age-related changes in TCR beta repertoire diversity were measured in the study by deep sequencing normalized with unique cDNA molecular identifiers. The donors were divided into four age groups: young (average 16 years), middle-aged (around 37), aged (approximately 64) and long-lived (around 80). To avoid experimental bias, donors of different ages were distributed randomly across sequencing lanes. Two additional independent replicas of 1 million unique cDNA reads from the same blood draw were analyzed for two donors (one aged 18 to 30 and one aged 80 or older).

Library prep was done by 5' RACE. The sequencer listed for this sample is Illumina HiSeq 2500. A second roughly 6 to 12 cycle PCR used a sample-barcoded 5' primer and a J-beta primer mix. A template-switch 5' adaptor carrying 12 random nucleotides introduced a unique molecular identifier onto each TCR beta cDNA molecule. Each sample yielded at least 3 million CDR3-containing paired-end reads. First-strand cDNA synthesis was performed from all RNA using the Mint cDNA synthesis kit, with priming by a TRBC-specific oligonucleotide. After uracil-DNA glycosylase treatment, a first 18-cycle PCR used universal primers M1SS and BC2_uni_R on all cDNA. Processing in the source paper ran as follows. For normalization, 1 million high-quality reads, each with a distinct molecular identifier, were randomly selected from each sample. Instead of being binned into consensus sequences, reads with shared molecular identifiers were discarded. MiTCR, run with a Q25 quality threshold and the strictest error-elimination algorithm, handled CDR3 identification, clonotype clustering and error correction. A nonparametric unseen species model with Euler transformation was used to estimate lower-bound total TCR beta diversity. Using fastp at Q25 and MiXCR, TCRdb reprocessed the public reads and kept productive beta chains. Merged by CDR3 protein, the rows form single entries marked with the most common genes and DNA. These V and J calls are TCRdb output, not the study's own analysis. The sample table contains hundreds of thousands of distinct CDR3 sequences; only one count was recorded for approximately 50% of them. About 32% of the sample comes from the top ten.

Systemically healthy Caucasian individuals from Russia, approximately 39 in total and aged 6 to 90 years, were included as donors. Each donor gave 8 to 10 milliliters of peripheral blood, collected into EDTA-treated Vacutainer tubes. PBMCs were isolated by Ficoll-Paque density-gradient centrifugation, with at least 7 million obtained per sample. Trizol reagent was used to extract total RNA from the PBMCs, yielding at least 6 micrograms per sample. For every donor, an aliquot of PBMCs went through flow cytometry to measure the percentages of naive CD45RAhigh/CD27high T cells. V loses 6 bases at its end and J loses 1 base; junction bases beyond the gene matches: 1. Its CDR3 holds 14 amino acids, cysteine through phenylalanine. Here the CDR3 DNA is all that survives: 42 bases in frame from base 1. Looking up the germline V gene yields CDR1 SNHLY and CDR2 FYNNEI. Points the paper makes about the study in general: A strong correlation was found between observed TCR beta diversity and the percentage of naive T cells measured by flow cytometry. Because the CMV infection status of the donors was unknown, age-related changes in expanded clonotypes may potentially have been confounded. As age increased, observed TCR beta diversity per million T cells dropped in a roughly linear way, and a significant reduction was already evident by age about 36. Since profiling was done on bulk unsorted PBMCs, naive and antigen-experienced compartments could not be conclusively compared. Compared with the aged group, the long-lived group had more naive CD4+ T cells, fewer expanded clones and increased TCR diversity, suggesting age selection. Estimates of total diversity based on one million sequenced T cells were regarded as lower bounds and as underestimates.

As for this clonotype: There is no known antigen for this receptor. Base qualities are not at hand, and no much larger clone is one base apart.

In this chain, TRBV2 is recombined with TRBJ2-3, and 10 junctional nucleotides match TRBD1. The sequence was obtained from a woman aged 60-75 years in good health. Sequencing was carried out using blood. For the CDR3, the sequence is CASRGTGGTDTQYF. The DNA is as follows: TGTGCCAGCAGGGGGACAGGGGGCACAGATACGCAGTATTTT.